This T cell receptor (beta chain) was recorded in a study of cytomegalovirus exposure and HLA in healthy donors. Study-level points and caveats: TCR beta V segments were, for the most part, productive about 87% or about 30% of the time in an earlier analysis. The study carried out a later analysis of TCR beta sequences. It associated some 17,000 of them with specific HLA alleles at a false discovery rate of 0.05. While the bulk of TCR sequences proved rare, some public TCRs turned up in many donors. The study labeled more than 150 TCR beta chains cytomegalovirus-associated.

This clone appeared a single time. What it binds is unknown. Per germline, CDR1 SGDLS and CDR2 YYNGEE. The V end lost 6 bases, the J end lost 1 base, and 19 bases lay between the germline ends. The CDR3 runs to 16 residues. PCR amplification relied on 60 Vbeta primers (plus 13 Jbeta primers). Sequenced by immunoSEQ multiplex PCR; TCRdb stores in-frame clones only, minus some. In the table there are roughly 110,000 clones, about 80% of which are singletons. The chain is built from TRBV9 and TRBJ1-1; D not certain. This TCR derives from a human donor in good health. Specimen: PBMCs. The CDR3 region is CASNRAGILENTEAFF. The CDR3 coding sequence is TGTGCCAGCAATCGGGCGGGGATCCTTGAGAACACTGAAGCTTTCTTT.